This T cell receptor beta chain was found in a study of T cell responses to AZD1222 COVID-19 vaccine. Trimming took off 6 bases at V and 5 bases at J, with 8 bases between the two ends. The germline gives CDR1 DFQATT, CDR2 SNEGSKA (reference sequence). The CDR3 is 11 residues long. This clone was picked up a small number of times. Its target is not known. Study findings and constraints: All repertoire sampling was performed exclusively after the peak T cell response. Clonal diversity may have been underestimated in mostly white British donors. AZD1222 recipients seropositive at baseline numbered only 5 to 7. The study reported that nearly half of spike-specific TCRs target unmutated variant regions.

TCRdb's table, derived via immunoSEQ multiplex PCR, lists solely in-frame clones and lacks some. The table has 110,000 to 150,000 clones, 89% seen once. This receptor was taken from an adult in good health. The sample consisted of peripheral blood, taken on day 0 of AZD1222 vaccination. This rearrangement joins TRBV20-1 to TRBJ2-1, with D unclear. The CDR3 region is CSADLNNEQFF. For the CDR3, the DNA is TGCAGTGCCGACCTCAACAATGAGCAGTTCTTC.